What follows describes a single TCR beta chain. As yet, its antigen is unknown. V shed 6 bases and J shed 9 bases, with 18 bases lying between them. The CDR3 consists of 13 residues. Per germline, CDR1 LNHDA and CDR2 SQIVND (reference sequence). These data belong to a study of OX40 agonist ivuxolimab in advanced cancers. Measured with immunoSEQ multiplex PCR; TCRdb has only the in-frame clones, and not every one. The sample lists 30,000 to 35,000 clones, roughly nine tenths seen once, with more than 20% in the top ten. Study-wide findings and caveats: Among T cells, CD8+ cells averaged more expanded clones than CD4+ cells. The CD4+ and CD8+ T cells in the blood had expanded clonally by week 6 at 0.1 to 3.0 mg/kg.

The specimen comprised CD4+ or CD8+ T cells sorted from blood, sampled in a trial of the OX40 agonist ivuxolimab. V usage is TRBV19 and J usage is TRBJ2-7; weak D call: TRBD1 (8 bases). The source is an adult with an advanced solid tumor such as melanoma, head and neck, liver or kidney cancer. The CDR3 spells CASSPRQGRGQYF. In nucleotides, the CDR3 is TGTGCCAGTAGCCCCCGACAGGGGAGGGGGCAGTACTTC.